This T cell receptor (beta chain) was observed in a study of identifying expanded T cells in peripheral blood. As concerns this clone: Antigen: not known.

During the collection period, no donor immune events like infections were recorded. Study observations and caveats: Clone count variance between approximately two-week samples rose with total template count. Technical replicates showed roughly 1.2 changed clones; about 2 weeks about 16.4; four weeks 19.

Libraries were prepared by immunoSEQ multiplex PCR; TCRdb keeps only in-frame clonotypes and omits some of them. The top ten hold about 18% of the sample, which has 95,000 to 100,000 clones, around nine tenths seen once. This CDR3 has 16 residues. The trim removed 4 bases at V and 1 base at J, leaving 8 bases unmatched. Germline CDR1 is SGHTS and CDR2 is YDEGEE. The source is a person aged 18 to 70 in good health. The sample taken for sequencing was blood. The rearrangement uses TRBV5-8 and TRBJ2-7; 10 bases match TRBD2. The DNA for the CDR3 is TGTGCCAGCAGCGTCGACCCACTAGCGGGATCCTACGAGCAGTACTTC. This gives the protein CASSVDPLAGSYEQYF. The full variable domain, completed using reference TRBV5-8 and TRBJ2-7, is EAGVTQSPTHLIKTRGQQATLRCSPISGHTSVYWYQQALGLGLQFLLWYDEGEERNRGNFPPRFSGRQFPNYSSELNVNALELEDSALYLCASSVDPLAGSYEQYFGPGTRLTVT.